This T cell receptor (beta chain) was retrieved from a study of radiation and T cells in renal cell carcinoma. The overall study: Nephrectomy followed 15 Gy stereotactic body radiation by 4 weeks.

As for this clone: Its antigen is as yet unknown.

V lost 7 bases to trimming and J lost 2 bases, with 15 bases between them. From germline, CDR1 is PRHDT and CDR2 FYEKMQ (reference sequence). The CDR3 loop spans 15 amino acids. Time point given: blood 2 weeks post-SBRT. Treatment given: 15 Gy SBRT to primary tumor, nephrectomy 4 weeks later. Study-level points and caveats: From baseline, blood top tumor clonotypes peaked at 2 weeks post-radiation.

Measured with immunoSEQ multiplex PCR; TCRdb has only the in-frame clones, and not every one. The data show some 26,000 clones, roughly 80% seen once. The sample here was blood, taken from a patient whose treatment included radiotherapy and nephrectomy. The source is a man aged 60 to 75 with renal cell carcinoma. This chain connects TRBV13 to TRBJ2-1; D is ambiguous. The CDR3 region has the DNA TGTGCCAGCACCCTGAGTGAGGAAACCTACAATGAGCAGTTCTTC. Residues: CASTLSEETYNEQFF.